The 21 T cell receptor beta chains below all came from one sample that was sequenced in a study of blood T cell repertoires in COVID-19 (dated by TCRdb to 2020 to 2021). The method behind the library was the immunoSEQ multiplex PCR assay. The source is immuneACCESS, and TCRdb retained only in-frame sequences with V and J called. Part of the clones is not carried over; for the studies checked, unresolved V genes explain less than half of this, and the remainder is unexplained. In all, the sample holds around 18,000 clones, and 75% to 90% of those were seen once. The ten largest clonotypes hold approximately 10% of the sample. Material: peripheral blood. Receptor source: a man older than 75 with acute or convalescent COVID-19.

The chain is built from TRBV7-2 and TRBJ1-2, with D perhaps matching TRBD1 (5 bases). The germline V gene encodes CDR1 SGHTA and CDR2 FQGNSA. V lost 1 base to trimming and J lost 7 bases, with 13 bases between them. The CDR3 has 14 amino acids. The CDR3 bases are TGTGCCAGCAGCTTAGAGGGGTATGGCGGTGGCTACACCTTC. Its protein is CASSLEGYGGGYTF. Filled out from reference TRBV7-2 and TRBJ1-2, the complete variable domain reads GAGVSQSPSNKVTEKGKDVELRCDPISGHTALYWYRQSLGQGLEFLIYFQGNSAPDKSGLPSDRFSAERTGGSVSTLTIQRTQQEDSAVYLCASSLEGYGGGYTFGSGTRLTVV.

The gene calls are TRBV30 and TRBJ1-3, with a possible D match to TRBD1 (5 bases). Trimming removed 3 bases from V and 2 bases from J, with 11 bases in between. Germline V CDR1 and CDR2: GTSNPN, SVGIG (reference sequence). The CDR3 spans 14 residues. CDR3 protein: CAWRMGGTGNTIYF. Written as DNA, the CDR3 is TGTGCCTGGAGGATGGGGGGTACTGGAAACACCATATATTTT.

This clone was picked up one time. This chain uses TRBV14 with TRBJ2-5; 7 bases agree with TRBD1. This CDR3 region has 13 residues. V shed 3 bases, J shed 4 bases, and the junction held 2 bases outside the gene matches. Germline-derived CDR1 and CDR2 are SGHDN and FVKESK. The CDR3 region has the DNA TGTGCCAGCAGCCAGAACAGGGGAGAGACCCAGTACTTC. Its protein product is CASSQNRGETQYF.

The chain combines TRBV15 with TRBJ2-5, with TRBD1 identical over 7 bases. Per the germline V gene, CDR1 is LNHNV and CDR2 is YYDKDF (reference sequence). The trim removed 1 base at V and 3 bases at J, leaving 2 bases unmatched. The CDR3 spans 14 residues. The CDR3 DNA reads TGTGCCACCAGCAGAGGGGACAGCGAAGAGACCCAGTACTTC. It encodes CATSRGDSEETQYF.

This clone has more than one count but fewer than ten. The J gene is TRBJ1-2, the V gene TRBV5-4, with D tentatively TRBD1 (5 bases). V shed 4 bases and J shed 4 bases, with 14 bases lying between them. The CDR3 extends over 14 amino acids. CDR1 is SGHNT and CDR2 is YYREEE in the germline V gene (reference sequence). The DNA of the CDR3 is TGTGCCAGCAGCCCCGGGACTGAGTTCTATGGCTACACCTTC. This codes for CASSPGTEFYGYTF. The whole variable domain, filled in from reference TRBV5-4 and TRBJ1-2, reads ETGVTQSPTHLIKTRGQQVTLRCSSQSGHNTVSWYQQALGQGPQFIFQYYREEENGRGNFPPRFSGLQFPNYSSELNVNALELDDSALYLCASSPGTEFYGYTFGSGTRLTVV.

The J gene is TRBJ2-1, the V gene TRBV13, with 8 bases matching TRBD1. J gave up 7 bases and V 2 bases, and 7 bases lay outside the gene matches. Germline V gene data show CDR1 as PRHDT and CDR2 as FYEKMQ (reference sequence). This CDR3 has 15 residues. CDR3 sequence (DNA): TGTGCCAGCAGCTTATGGCAGGGGGCGAAGAATGAGCAGTTCTTC. This translates into CASSLWQGAKNEQFF.

This chain uses TRBV7-6 with TRBJ1-3, with D possibly being TRBD1 (6 bases). CDR1 SGHVS and CDR2 FNYEAQ come from the germline V gene. V was cut by 4 bases and J by 0 bases, with 10 bases left in between. The CDR3 runs to 15 residues. The CDR3 is CASSSTGTSGNTIYF. The CDR3 DNA sequence: TGTGCCAGCAGCTCTACAGGGACCTCTGGAAACACCATATATTTT.

The rearrangement uses TRBV6-2 or TRBV6-3 and TRBJ2-6; the match to TRBD2 covers 8 bases. The CDR3 sequence is 15 residues long. Germline V gene sequence: CDR1 MNHEY, CDR2 SVGEGT. The trim removed 6 bases at V and 1 base at J, leaving 2 bases unmatched. CDR3 in DNA: TGTGCCAGCAGCCCGGGGGGGTCTGGGGCCAACGTCCTGACTTTC. Residues: CASSPGGSGANVLTF.

As to this clone: At one end, the junction sequence differs from germline, possibly due to a read error. CDR3 sequence: CASSLGSGVSYNEQFF. The CDR3 coding sequence is TGCGCCAGCAGTTTGGGGTCGGGAGTCTCCTACAATGAGCAGTTCTTC. The chain links TRBV5-1 to TRBJ2-1; D may be TRBD2 (6 bases). The CDR3 totals 16 residues. Germline CDR1 SGHRS, CDR2 YFSETQ. Full variable domain (remainder filled in from reference TRBV5-1 and TRBJ2-1): KAGVTQTPRYLIKTRGQQVTLSCSPISGHRSVSWYQQTPGQGLQFLFEYFSETQRNKGNFPGRFSGRQFSNSRSEMNVSTLELGDSALYLCASSLGSGVSYNEQFFGPGTRLTVL.

The chain combines TRBV7-7 with TRBJ1-4; TRBD1 matches 8 bases. The CDR3 totals 15 residues. J lost 3 bases, V lost 5 bases, and 5 bases had no gene match. Germline CDR1 and CDR2: SSHAT and FNYEAQ (reference sequence). The CDR3 DNA reads TGTGCCAGCAGCGCCCTACAGGGGGCTAATGAAAAACTGTTTTTT. Translated: CASSALQGANEKLFF.

The chain employs TRBV7-2 and TRBJ2-5; D not resolved. The CDR3 totals 15 residues. V lost 6 bases, J lost 4 bases, and 18 bases lay in between. Germline assignment: CDR1 SGHTA and CDR2 FQGNSA. The CDR3 coding sequence is TGTGCCAGCAGTTCCCCGGCTGGCAGGATAGAGACCCAGTACTTC. Its translation: CASSSPAGRIETQYF.

The rearrangement links TRBV7-9 to TRBJ1-1; D remains unclear. There are 14 residues in the CDR3. Germline V lookup: CDR1 SEHNR, CDR2 FQNEAQ (reference sequence). Trimming removed 5 bases from V and 1 base from J, with 11 bases in between. The CDR3 is CASSRGLPNTEAFF. CDR3 nucleotides: TGTGCCAGCAGCCGAGGGTTACCGAACACTGAAGCTTTCTTT.

The chain joins TRBV5-4 to TRBJ2-7; maybe TRBD1 (6 bases). This CDR3 is built from 16 residues. Germline CDR1 is SGHNT and CDR2 is YYREEE (reference sequence). Trimming stripped 0 bases from V and 0 bases from J, with 13 bases between. CDR3 loop: CASSLAAGVNSYEQYF. For the CDR3, the DNA is TGTGCCAGCAGCTTGGCCGCAGGGGTTAACTCCTACGAGCAGTACTTC.

The chain joins TRBV7-2 to TRBJ1-3; TRBD1 aligns across 8 bases. The V and J ends lost 3 bases and 0 bases, in that order; junction bases with no gene match: 4. The CDR3 length is 16 residues. In germline, CDR1 is SGHTA, CDR2 FQGNSA. CDR3 loop: CASSFVTGGSGNTIYF. Written as DNA, the CDR3 is TGTGCCAGCAGCTTCGTTACAGGGGGCTCTGGAAACACCATATATTTT.

The V call is TRBV18, the J call TRBJ1-3; 7 bases map to TRBD1. The CDR3 length is 14 residues. CDR1 KGHSH and CDR2 LQKENI come from the germline V gene. J lost 2 bases, V lost 3 bases, and 1 base had no gene match. CDR3 sequence: CASSPDRAGNTIYF. The CDR3 bases are TGTGCCAGCTCACCCGACAGGGCTGGAAACACCATATATTTT. Full variable domain (remainder filled in from reference TRBV18 and TRBJ1-3): NAGVMQNPRHLVRRRGQEARLRCSPMKGHSHVYWYRQLPEEGLKFMVYLQKENIIDESGMPKERFSAEFPKEGPSILRIQQVVRGDSAAYFCASSPDRAGNTIYFGEGSWLTVV.

The chain uses TRBV7-2 and TRBJ1-2; D might be TRBD1 (5 bases). Per germline, CDR1 SGHTA and CDR2 FQGNSA. This CDR3 has 13 residues. Trimming removed 5 bases at V and 8 bases at J, with 15 bases between. The CDR3 nucleotides read TGTGCCAGCAGCCCCGTGGGGCTCTGGGGCTACACCTTC. Protein: CASSPVGLWGYTF.

This clone was seen a handful of times. V gene TRBV4-3 combines with J gene TRBJ2-3; possible D gene TRBD2, 5 bases. CDR3 length equals 17 residues. CDR1 and CDR2 (germline): LGHNA, YSLEER. V lost 4 bases to trimming and J lost 3 bases, with 20 bases between them. DNA of the CDR3: TGCGCCAGCAGCCTTGACGCCGCTACTACTAGGACAGATACGCAGTATTTT. Its translation is CASSLDAATTRTDTQYF.

V gene TRBV11-2 combines with J gene TRBJ1-6, with D possibly being TRBD1 (6 bases). Between the trimmed V and J ends, which lost 4 bases and 4 bases, there was a span of 8 bases. Germline lookup yields CDR1 SGHAT and CDR2 FQNNGV. The CDR3 sequence is 14 residues long. The chain's CDR3 is CASSSGQYNSPLHF. CDR3 nucleotide sequence: TGTGCCAGCAGCTCTGGACAGTATAATTCACCCCTCCACTTT.

This rearrangement joins TRBV6-2 or TRBV6-3 to TRBJ2-5; 9 bases line up with TRBD2. Trimming cost V 6 bases and J 5 bases; bases outside gene matches: 16. The CDR3 is 17 residues long. The germline gives CDR1 MNHEY, CDR2 SVGEGT. CDR3 bases: TGTGCCAGCAGCCTTAAGTGGGCTAGCGGGGCACCGGAGACCCAGTACTTC. It codes for CASSLKWASGAPETQYF.

The chain links TRBV3-1 (or the pseudogene TRBV3-2) to TRBJ1-2; 8 bases agree with TRBD1. This CDR3 contains 15 residues. V shed 4 bases and J 2 bases; nucleotides not matched to a gene: 6. CDR1 is LGHDT, CDR2 YNNKEL, per germline (reference sequence). CDR3 coding DNA: TGTGCCAGCAGCCCACTGACAGGGGCCAACTATGGCTACACCTTC. This gives the protein CASSPLTGANYGYTF.

This clone was recorded only once. This chain joins TRBV10-3 and TRBJ2-7; TRBD1 might be the D (5 bases). The CDR3 has 12 amino acids. The ends were cut back, 6 bases at V and 2 bases at J, with 8 bases in the middle. The germline gives CDR1 ENHRY, CDR2 SYGVKD. CDR3 sequence: CAIRDTTYEQYF. The CDR3 DNA is TGTGCCATCAGGGACACCACCTACGAGCAGTACTTC.